This paragraph covers one T cell receptor (beta chain) sequence. Its target antigen remains unknown. No much larger clone exists at a distance of one base, and base qualities are not known. The germline V and J ends show losses of 3 bases and 3 bases respectively, and no gene match explains 5 bases of the junction. CDR1 and CDR2, looked up from the germline V gene (reference sequence), are LGHDT and YNNKEL. Including cysteine and phenylalanine, the CDR3 has 15 amino acids. Kept here is only the CDR3 DNA, which spans 45 bases and is read in frame from base 1. TCRbeta CDR3 regions were amplified from genomic DNA by means of the immunoSEQ Assay, a bias-controlled multiplex PCR. In the paper's pipeline: Nucleated cell counts per sample were estimated from amplification of reference gene primers within the assay. Sequence reads were collapsed and filtered to measure the absolute abundance of every unique TCRbeta CDR3 rearrangement. For each sample, productive Simpson clonality was calculated as the square root of Simpson's diversity index over productive rearrangements. What TCRdb holds here is the immuneACCESS table cut down to in-frame rearrangements. Part of the clones is not present; checked against another copy, under half of the missing clones reflect an unresolved V gene, and the others are unexplained. Clone size and the V and J calls come from that table; the DNA yielded D and trimming. The sample includes fewer than 350,000 clones, with 88% observed a single time. Clones ranked in the top ten supply over 2% of the sample.

The data derive from a study of blood T cell repertoires in COVID-19 (dated by TCRdb to the early 2020s). About the study as a whole: Recovered participants in ImmuneRACE Cohort 3 were defined as having two consecutive negative NP/OP PCR tests, clearance from a healthcare professional, or resolution of symptoms. A de-identified subject ID, COVID-19 status, age in years and sex were almost always included in the sample metadata. Subjects who had been exposed to COVID-19, were actively infected with it, or had recovered from it provided the deeply sampled blood TCRbeta repertoires that made up the dataset. The repertoires were made available in a free public database intended to serve as a resource for research on the immune response to SARS-CoV-2. The samples were drawn from the first 160 participants of the ongoing ImmuneRACE study and from over 950 subjects provided by 6 global collaborators. Where available, HLA class I and class II types were taken from metadata supplied by the sample provider and were not determined by assay-based typing. The collaborator samples originated in the United States, Italy and Spain and spanned the acute and convalescent phases of COVID-19. The prospective study material was composed of cDNA or gDNA derived from T cells, B-cell-depleted T cells, or PBMCs. Study-level results and caveats: The amount of clinical and demographic metadata varied by source and participant and was provided uncurated.

In the prospective study, participants were roughly 18 to 100 years old, resided in about two dozen geographic areas of the United States, and were enrolled through a virtual design. Cohort assignment in the prospective study relied on participant-reported clinical history from a screening survey and a study questionnaire. Each participant in the prospective study had whole blood, serum and a nasopharyngeal or oropharyngeal swab collected by mobile phlebotomists. Participants in the prospective study had the option to provide additional blood draws and questionnaires over an approximately 2-month period. Prospective study blood samples were shipped either frozen or at room temperature before DNA extraction.

This sequence was found in a woman between 55 and 75 years old in a cohort exposed to, infected with or recovered from COVID-19 (not recorded which). Material: PBMCs or T cells enriched from blood (not recorded which). Recombination connected TRBV3-1 (or the pseudogene TRBV3-2) to TRBJ1-5, and TRBD1 matches 7 of the central bases. The CDR3 in this case is CASSQAQGFNQPQHF. The DNA sequence follows: TGTGCCAGCAGCCAGGCACAGGGGTTCAATCAGCCCCAGCATTTT.